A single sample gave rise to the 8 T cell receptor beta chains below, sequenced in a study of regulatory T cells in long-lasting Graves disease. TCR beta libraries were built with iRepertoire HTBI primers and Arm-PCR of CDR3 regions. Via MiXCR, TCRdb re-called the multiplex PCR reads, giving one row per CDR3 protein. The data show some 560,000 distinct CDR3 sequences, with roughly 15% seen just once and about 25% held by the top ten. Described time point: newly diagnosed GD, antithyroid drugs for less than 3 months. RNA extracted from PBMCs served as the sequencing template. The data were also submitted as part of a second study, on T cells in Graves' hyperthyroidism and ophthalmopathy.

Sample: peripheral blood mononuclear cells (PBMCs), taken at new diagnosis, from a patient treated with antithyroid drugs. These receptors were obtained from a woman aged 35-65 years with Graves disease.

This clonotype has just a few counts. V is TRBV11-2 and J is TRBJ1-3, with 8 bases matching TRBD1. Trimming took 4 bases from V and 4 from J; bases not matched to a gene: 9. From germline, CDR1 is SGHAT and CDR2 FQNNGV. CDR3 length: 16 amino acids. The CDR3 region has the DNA TGTGCCAGCAGCTCGTTCACAGGGGGTGAGGGAAACACCATATATTTT. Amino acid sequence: CASSSFTGGEGNTIYF.

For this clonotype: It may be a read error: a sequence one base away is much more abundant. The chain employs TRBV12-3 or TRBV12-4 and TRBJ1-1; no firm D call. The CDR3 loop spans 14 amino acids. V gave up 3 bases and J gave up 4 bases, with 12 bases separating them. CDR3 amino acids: CASSLAVSSTEAFF. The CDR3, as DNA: TGTGCCAGCAGTTTGGCAGTTTCGAGCACTGAAGCTTTCTTT.

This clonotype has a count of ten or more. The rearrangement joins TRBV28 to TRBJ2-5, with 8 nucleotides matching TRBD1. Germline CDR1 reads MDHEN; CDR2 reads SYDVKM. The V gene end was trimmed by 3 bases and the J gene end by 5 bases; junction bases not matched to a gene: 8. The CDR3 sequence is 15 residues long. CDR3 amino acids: CASSFQDRVGETQYF. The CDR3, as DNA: TGTGCCAGCAGTTTCCAGGACAGGGTTGGGGAGACCCAGTACTTC.

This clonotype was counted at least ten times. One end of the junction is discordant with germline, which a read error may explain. CDR3 sequence: CASSLEAGMNTEAFF. The DNA of the CDR3 is TGTGCCAGCAGCTTAGAAGCAGGCATGAACACTGAAGCTTTCTTT. The chain employs TRBV5-1 and TRBJ1-1; D is ambiguous. Germline loops: CDR1 SGHRS, CDR2 YFSETQ. This CDR3 region has 15 residues.

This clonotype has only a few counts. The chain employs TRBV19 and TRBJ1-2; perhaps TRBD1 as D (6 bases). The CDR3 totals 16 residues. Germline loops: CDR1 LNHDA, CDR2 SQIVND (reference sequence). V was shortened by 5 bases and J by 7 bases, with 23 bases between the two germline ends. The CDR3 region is CASSRLAGARSGGYTF. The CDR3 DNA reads TGTGCCAGTAGTCGCTTGGCAGGGGCTCGATCGGGTGGCTACACCTTC.

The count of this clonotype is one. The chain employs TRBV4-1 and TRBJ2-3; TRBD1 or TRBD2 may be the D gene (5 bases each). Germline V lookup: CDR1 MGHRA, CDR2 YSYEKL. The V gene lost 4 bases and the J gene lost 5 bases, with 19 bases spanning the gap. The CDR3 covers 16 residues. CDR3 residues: CASSPLIRDQIDTQYF. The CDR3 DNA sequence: TGCGCCAGCAGCCCACTAATCCGGGACCAAATAGATACGCAGTATTTT.

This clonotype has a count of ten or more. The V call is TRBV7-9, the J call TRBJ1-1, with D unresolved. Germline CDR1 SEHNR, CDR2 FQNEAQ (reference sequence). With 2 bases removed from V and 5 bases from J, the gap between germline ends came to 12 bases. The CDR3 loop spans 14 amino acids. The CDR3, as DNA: TGTGCCAGCAGCTTATCTGGACTCGGTACTGAAGCTTTCTTT. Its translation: CASSLSGLGTEAFF.

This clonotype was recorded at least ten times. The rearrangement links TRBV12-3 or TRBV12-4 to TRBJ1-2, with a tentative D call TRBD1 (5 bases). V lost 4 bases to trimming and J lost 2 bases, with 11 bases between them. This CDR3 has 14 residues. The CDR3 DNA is TGTGCCAGCAGTTCCCCGGGACCGAACTATGGCTACACCTTC. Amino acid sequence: CASSSPGPNYGYTF.